These T cell receptor beta chains were read from a single sample in a study of blood T cell repertoires in COVID-19. Sequenced by immunoSEQ multiplex PCR; TCRdb stores in-frame clones only, minus some. Here the sample spans 300,000 to 400,000 clones, approximately 88% being singletons. The sample consisted of peripheral blood. Receptor source: a woman in her twenties or thirties with COVID-19, enrolled during active disease. Each CDR3 is given with its conserved first and last residue. The order of the fields is clone size, D gene, J gene, V gene, CDR3 protein, CDR3 DNA. The D gene is left open where the match is weak. A row's size may be missing; if present it is once, few, many or a size class.

size: NA
D: NA
J: TRBJ1-1
V: TRBV11-3
CDR3: CASSLTGSEAFF
DNA: TGTGCCAGCAGCTTAACGGGGTCTGAAGCTTTCTTT

size: NA
D: NA
J: TRBJ1-2
V: TRBV11-2
CDR3: CASSSDFVYGYTF
DNA: TGTGCCAGCAGCTCCGACTTCGTCTATGGCTACACCTTC

size: few
D: NA
J: TRBJ1-5
V: TRBV28
CDR3: CASNKWASGRTQHF
DNA: TGTGCCAGCAATAAGTGGGCGTCCGGAAGGACCCAGCATTTT

size: NA
D: NA
J: TRBJ1-3
V: TRBV3-1/TRBV3-2
CDR3: CASSQESRAGNTIYF
DNA: TGTGCCAGCAGCCAAGAGTCCAGGGCTGGAAACACCATATATTTT

size: few
D: NA
J: TRBJ1-2
V: TRBV7-8
CDR3: CASSPQPRARYGYTF
DNA: TGTGCCAGCAGCCCCCAGCCCAGGGCTCGCTATGGCTACACCTTC

size: NA
D: NA
J: TRBJ1-2
V: TRBV4-1
CDR3: CASSQGSSRFYGYTF
DNA: TGCGCCAGCAGCCAAGGATCCAGTCGATTCTATGGCTACACCTTC

size: NA
D: NA
J: TRBJ1-6
V: TRBV12-3/TRBV12-4
CDR3: CASQTGGNSPLHF
DNA: TGTGCCAGCCAGACAGGTGGTAATTCACCCCTCCACTTT

size: once
D: NA
J: TRBJ1-3
V: TRBV25-1
CDR3: CASIPGAGNTIYF
DNA: TGTGCCAGCATCCCAGGGGCTGGAAACACCATATATTTT

size: once
D: NA
J: TRBJ2-3
V: TRBV3-1/TRBV3-2
CDR3: CASSQVSRGSTDTQYF
DNA: TGTGCCAGCAGCCAAGTTTCTCGGGGGTCCACAGATACGCAGTATTTT

size: NA
D: NA
J: TRBJ2-1
V: TRBV11-2
CDR3: CASSPTSSYNEQFF
DNA: TGTGCCAGCAGCCCAACCAGCTCCTACAATGAGCAGTTCTTC

size: NA
D: NA
J: TRBJ1-4
V: TRBV30
CDR3: CAWSKGIQANEKLFF
DNA: TGTGCCTGGAGTAAAGGAATCCAGGCTAATGAAAAACTGTTTTTT

size: NA
D: TRBD1
J: TRBJ2-2
V: TRBV5-1
CDR3: CASSRDSTGELFF
DNA: TGCGCCAGCAGCCGGGACAGCACCGGGGAGCTGTTTTTT

size: NA
D: TRBD2
J: TRBJ2-5
V: TRBV9
CDR3: CASSARLAEQETQYF
DNA: TGTGCCAGCAGCGCCCGACTAGCGGAGCAAGAGACCCAGTACTTC

size: once
D: TRBD1
J: TRBJ1-3
V: TRBV28
CDR3: CASRTGGVGNTIYF
DNA: TGTGCCAGCAGAACAGGGGGCGTTGGAAACACCATATATTTT

size: NA
D: TRBD1
J: TRBJ1-6
V: TRBV6-1
CDR3: CASSEAPLWDRTAGALHF
DNA: TGTGCCAGCAGTGAAGCGCCGCTTTGGGACAGGACCGCTGGAGCCCTCCACTTT

size: NA
D: TRBD2
J: TRBJ2-5
V: TRBV3-1/TRBV3-2
CDR3: CASSPMMRGGPETQYF
DNA: TGTGCCAGCAGCCCGATGATGCGGGGGGGCCCGGAGACCCAGTACTTC

size: NA
D: TRBD1
J: TRBJ1-6
V: TRBV3-1/TRBV3-2
CDR3: CASSNPGQGHESLHF
DNA: TGTGCCAGCAGCAATCCGGGACAGGGTCATGAGTCCCTCCACTTT

size: NA
D: TRBD2
J: TRBJ2-1
V: TRBV28
CDR3: CASSLESSGGLGNEQFF
DNA: TGTGCCAGCAGTTTGGAATCCAGCGGGGGGCTTGGAAATGAGCAGTTCTTC

size: NA
D: TRBD1
J: TRBJ2-7
V: TRBV7-3
CDR3: CASSREGQGTLYEQYF
DNA: TGTGCCAGCAGCCGCGAGGGACAGGGGACTCTCTACGAGCAGTACTTC

size: NA
D: NA
J: TRBJ1-1
V: TRBV7-9
CDR3: CASSPGRGQGTEAFF
DNA: TGTGCCAGCAGCCCCGGGCGGGGGCAAGGGACTGAAGCTTTCTTT

size: NA
D: TRBD1
J: TRBJ1-5
V: TRBV6-5
CDR3: CASSQGQGGQPQHF
DNA: TGTGCCAGCAGCCAGGGACAGGGCGGACAGCCCCAGCATTTT

size: few
D: TRBD1
J: TRBJ2-1
V: TRBV7-2
CDR3: CASSSGRTGGGEQFF
DNA: TGTGCCAGCAGCTCGGGGAGGACAGGGGGAGGAGAGCAGTTCTTC

size: few
D: TRBD1
J: TRBJ1-2
V: TRBV5-1
CDR3: CASSPIPGGWSYGYTF
DNA: TGCGCCAGCAGCCCAATCCCAGGGGGCTGGAGCTATGGCTACACCTTC

size: NA
D: NA
J: TRBJ1-2
V: TRBV19
CDR3: CASTPGLRYGYTF
DNA: TGTGCCAGCACTCCTGGGCTTCGCTATGGCTACACCTTC

size: NA
D: TRBD1
J: TRBJ1-1
V: TRBV6-5
CDR3: CASSPTTGRTEAFF
DNA: TGTGCCAGCAGTCCAACGACAGGGAGGACTGAAGCTTTCTTT

size: once
D: TRBD2
J: TRBJ2-2
V: TRBV24-1
CDR3: CATSGSQGPLAGVNTGELFF
DNA: TGTGCCACCAGTGGGAGTCAGGGACCTTTAGCGGGGGTCAACACCGGGGAGCTGTTTTTT

size: NA
D: NA
J: TRBJ1-2
V: TRBV5-1
CDR3: CASSLATGSRPYGYTF
DNA: TGCGCCAGCAGCTTGGCCACAGGCAGCCGGCCCTATGGCTACACCTTC

size: NA
D: NA
J: TRBJ2-1
V: TRBV3-1/TRBV3-2
CDR3: CASSQRAGKNNEQFF
DNA: TGTGCCAGCAGCCAACGGGCGGGGAAGAACAATGAGCAGTTCTTC

size: NA
D: TRBD1
J: TRBJ1-5
V: TRBV6-6
CDR3: CASSSSTGTGTQPQHF
DNA: TGTGCCAGCAGTTCCTCGACAGGGACGGGCACTCAGCCCCAGCATTTT

size: NA
D: TRBD2
J: TRBJ2-7
V: TRBV3-1/TRBV3-2
CDR3: CASSYTRTSGDEQYF
DNA: TGTGCCAGCAGCTACACCCGGACTAGCGGAGACGAGCAGTACTTC

size: few
D: NA
J: TRBJ1-3
V: TRBV5-6
CDR3: CASRKTGTASGNTIYF
DNA: TGTGCCAGCAGAAAGACCGGGACTGCCTCTGGAAACACCATATATTTT

size: once
D: NA
J: TRBJ2-1
V: TRBV11-2
CDR3: CASSLQGSNPYNEQFF
DNA: TGTGCCAGCAGCTTACAGGGGTCGAACCCCTACAATGAGCAGTTCTTC

size: once
D: NA
J: TRBJ1-3
V: TRBV11-1
CDR3: CASSLRQPGNTIYF
DNA: TGTGCCAGCAGCTTACGACAGCCTGGAAACACCATATATTTT

size: NA
D: NA
J: TRBJ1-5
V: TRBV10-1
CDR3: CASSPGQGSNQPQHF
DNA: TGCGCCAGCAGCCCGGGACAAGGAAGCAATCAGCCCCAGCATTTT

size: NA
D: NA
J: TRBJ1-1
V: TRBV12-3/TRBV12-4
CDR3: CASSLRGTEAFF
DNA: TGTGCCAGCAGTTTAAGGGGCACTGAAGCTTTCTTT

size: NA
D: TRBD1
J: TRBJ1-1
V: TRBV7-2
CDR3: CASSPQGAVTEAFF
DNA: TGTGCCAGCAGTCCCCAGGGGGCTGTCACTGAAGCTTTCTTT

size: NA
D: NA
J: TRBJ2-5
V: TRBV21-1
CDR3: CASLRDKKETQYF
DNA: TGTGCCAGTCTCCGGGACAAGAAGGAGACCCAGTACTTC

size: NA
D: NA
J: TRBJ1-2
V: TRBV6-2/TRBV6-3
CDR3: CASSPTENYGYTF
DNA: TGTGCCAGCAGTCCGACAGAAAACTATGGCTACACCTTC

size: NA
D: NA
J: TRBJ1-1
V: TRBV6-2/TRBV6-3
CDR3: CASSYQGSPTEAFF
DNA: TGTGCCAGCAGTTACCAGGGATCGCCCACTGAAGCTTTCTTT

size: NA
D: TRBD2
J: TRBJ2-1
V: TRBV24-1
CDR3: CATSDPIPRGEQFF
DNA: TGTGCCACCAGTGATCCTATTCCGCGGGGGGAGCAGTTCTTC

size: NA
D: TRBD2
J: TRBJ2-3
V: TRBV4-1
CDR3: CASSFTLGTSGDTQYF
DNA: TGCGCCAGCAGCTTCACCCTCGGGACTAGCGGAGATACGCAGTATTTT

size: NA
D: NA
J: TRBJ2-3
V: TRBV4-2
CDR3: CASRQIFSSTDTQYF
DNA: TGTGCCAGCAGGCAGATATTTTCGAGCACAGATACGCAGTATTTT

size: NA
D: NA
J: TRBJ1-1
V: TRBV5-1
CDR3: CASSWSGVNMNTEAFF
DNA: TGCGCCAGCAGCTGGAGCGGAGTGAACATGAACACTGAAGCTTTCTTT

size: NA
D: NA
J: TRBJ1-6
V: TRBV5-6
CDR3: CASSLAGVNSPLHF
DNA: TGTGCCAGCAGCTTGGCCGGGGTGAATTCACCCCTCCACTTT

size: few
D: NA
J: TRBJ1-5
V: TRBV6-5
CDR3: CASSYSLYSNQPQHF
DNA: TGTGCCAGCAGTTACTCGCTATATAGCAATCAGCCCCAGCATTTT

size: NA
D: TRBD1
J: TRBJ1-1
V: TRBV19
CDR3: CASSSWTGVLNTEAFF
DNA: TGTGCCAGTAGTTCCTGGACAGGGGTCTTGAACACTGAAGCTTTCTTT

size: NA
D: NA
J: TRBJ1-1
V: TRBV11-2
CDR3: CASSFLKAAGRDTEAFF
DNA: TGTGCCAGCAGCTTTTTAAAAGCGGCAGGGAGGGACACTGAAGCTTTCTTT

size: NA
D: NA
J: TRBJ2-2
V: TRBV19
CDR3: CASMGREVPGELFF
DNA: TGTGCCAGTATGGGCAGGGAGGTCCCCGGGGAGCTGTTTTTT

size: NA
D: NA
J: TRBJ2-3
V: TRBV29-1
CDR3: CSVTHRTDTQYF
DNA: TGCAGCGTGACACATCGCACAGATACGCAGTATTTT

size: NA
D: NA
J: TRBJ1-1
V: TRBV6-5
CDR3: CASSRGWTEAFF
DNA: TGTGCCAGCAGTCGAGGGTGGACTGAAGCTTTCTTT